Only a few counts were recorded for the clone carrying this T cell receptor (beta chain). Its antigen is as yet unknown. An end of the junction does not agree with germline; a read error may underlie this. Described time point: week 11, during vaccination. Vaccine doses each comprised 300 ug of mutant IDH1 20-mer peptide, with topical imiquimod. The entry originates in a study of a mutant IDH1 vaccine in newly diagnosed glioma. Study at large: Beginning 4-6 weeks after radiotherapy alone, or with temozolomide cycles, vaccination took place.

TCRdb keeps only in-frame clones here, not all; method: immunoSEQ multiplex PCR. The sample contains about 130,000 clones, over 75% of which appear only once. This CDR3 comprises 15 residues. CDR1 and CDR2 (germline): SSHAT, FNYEAQ (reference sequence). The rearrangement joins TRBV7-7 to TRBJ2-5, with 9 positions matching TRBD1. The receptor comes from a man in his forties with glioma. Here the sequenced sample was PBMCs, taken from a glioma patient whose treatment included an IDH1 peptide vaccine. CDR3 in amino acids: CASSLSGTGKETQYF. CDR3 sequence (DNA): TGTGCTAGCAGCCTAAGCGGGACAGGGAAAGAGACCCAGTACTTC.